The clone carrying this T cell receptor beta chain was seen more than once but under ten times. Its specificity is unknown. Profiled with immunoSEQ multiplex PCR; TCRdb holds only in-frame clones, not every one. The sample lists 85,000 to 100,000 clones, under 90% occurring once. This record belongs to a study of T cell responses to AZD1222 COVID-19 vaccine. Study at large: Second doses were pooled across both intervals (about 4 or about 12 weeks).

Germline values: CDR1 SEHNR, CDR2 FQNEAQ (reference sequence). This CDR3 has 13 residues. The V gene lost 4 bases and the J gene lost 4 bases, with 10 bases spanning the gap. Study findings and constraints: The donors showed a predominance of white British ancestry and of females, with possible underestimation of clonal diversity. When two AZD1222 doses had been given, Spike-specific TCR breadth and depth rose. Repertoire collection took place solely once the T cell response had peaked.

The V and J genes are TRBV7-9 and TRBJ1-1; D is unresolved. This sample comprised peripheral blood, obtained on day 0 of AZD1222 vaccination. This clonotype was obtained from an adult in good health. The CDR3 DNA reads TGTGCCAGCAGCTCAACTTGGGGCACTGAAGCTTTCTTT. Protein: CASSSTWGTEAFF.